These 30 T cell receptor beta chains came from one sample sequenced in a study of cytomegalovirus exposure and HLA in healthy donors. Repertoires were generated with immunoSEQ multiplex PCR, while TCRdb's copy carries only in-frame clones and drops some. The sample holds fewer than 400,000 clones, roughly 87% seen once. The specimen was PBMCs. All receptors come from a man between 25 and 39 years old in good health and CMV-seronegative.

This clone was recorded only once. The chain employs TRBV6-1 and TRBJ1-5, with D maybe TRBD1 (6 bases). The CDR3 length is 13 residues. V lost 7 bases and J lost 4, with 11 bases in between. Germline loops: CDR1 MNHNS, CDR2 SASEGT. The CDR3 DNA reads TGTGCCAGCAATCGGGACAAAAATCAGCCCCAGCATTTT. Translating it yields CASNRDKNQPQHF.

The V gene is TRBV9, the J gene TRBJ2-3; D perhaps matches TRBD1 (5 bases). Germline-derived CDR1 and CDR2 are SGDLS and YYNGEE. The CDR3 totals 15 residues. V was cut by 4 bases and J by 0 bases, with 12 bases left in between. Here the CDR3 DNA reads TGTGCCAGCAGCCCCAGGGCAATTAGCACAGATACGCAGTATTTT. This gives the protein CASSPRAISTDTQYF.

The chain employs TRBV6-1 and TRBJ2-2; TRBD2 matches at 7 bases. There are 15 residues in the CDR3. The germline gives CDR1 MNHNS, CDR2 SASEGT. V lost 6 bases to trimming and J lost 2 bases; unmatched junction nucleotides: 6. The CDR3 loop is CASSLRGDNTGELFF. As DNA, the CDR3 is TGTGCCAGCAGCCTCCGGGGGGACAACACCGGGGAGCTGTTTTTT.

V gene TRBV7-9 combines with J gene TRBJ2-1; 7 bases are shared with TRBD2. J was trimmed by 7 bases and V by 5 bases; bases with no gene match: 17. The CDR3 consists of 17 residues. CDR1 and CDR2 from the germline V gene are SEHNR and FQNEAQ (reference sequence). CDR3 loop: CASSPWGGVVPANEQFF. The CDR3 DNA reads as TGTGCCAGCAGCCCCTGGGGAGGGGTGGTCCCCGCGAATGAGCAGTTCTTC.

The chain carries TRBV4-1 and TRBJ2-1; D not resolved. The CDR3 sequence is 14 residues long. CDR1 is MGHRA and CDR2 is YSYEKL in the germline V gene. Between the trimmed V and J ends, which lost 7 bases and 6 bases, there was a span of 16 bases. The CDR3 bases are TGCGCCAGCACCTCCAGACGAGGAAGCAATGAGCAGTTCTTC. Its protein is CASTSRRGSNEQFF.

This chain uses TRBV27 with TRBJ2-1, with D tentatively TRBD2 (7 bases). V lost 0 bases and J lost 10, with 19 bases in between. The germline gives CDR1 MNHEY, CDR2 SMNVEV (reference sequence). CDR3 length: 16 amino acids. The CDR3 loop reads CASSLSGGGADLEQFF. The CDR3 DNA reads TGTGCCAGCAGTTTATCAGGCGGGGGCGCCGATCTGGAGCAGTTCTTC.

The chain employs TRBV6-6 and TRBJ1-2; tentatively, D is TRBD1 (5 bases). The CDR3 has 13 residues. With 10 bases removed from V and 2 bases from J, the gap between germline ends came to 14 bases. The germline V gene encodes CDR1 MNHNY and CDR2 SVGAGI (reference sequence). CDR3 bases: TGTGCCACCGCTCCGACAGAGAACTATGGCTACACCTTC. Residues: CATAPTENYGYTF.

The rearrangement links TRBV19 to TRBJ1-1; D is perhaps TRBD1 (5 bases). The CDR3 consists of 12 residues. CDR1 and CDR2 from the germline V gene are LNHDA and SQIVND (reference sequence). Trimming left V 5 bases short and J 7 bases short, with 11 bases between. Written as DNA, the CDR3 is TGTGCCAGTAGTCCTCGGGGGGTTGAAGCTTTCTTT. Translating gives CASSPRGVEAFF.

CDR3 in DNA: TGTGCCAGCAGCTGGGGACAGGGAAACTATGGCTACACCTTC. Translating gives CASSWGQGNYGYTF. The chain recombines TRBV5-4 with TRBJ1-2, with 9 bases that match TRBD1. The CDR3 is 14 amino acids. Germline CDR1 and CDR2: SGHNT and YYREEE (reference sequence). The trim removed 3 bases at V and 2 bases at J, leaving 2 bases unmatched.

The V gene is TRBV7-6, the J gene TRBJ1-5; a weak D match, TRBD1 (6 bases). The CDR3 has 15 amino acids. Germline loops: CDR1 SGHVS, CDR2 FNYEAQ. The V gene lost 1 base and the J gene lost 3 bases, with 10 bases spanning the gap. Here the CDR3 DNA reads TGTGCCAGCAGCTTAGATGGACAGCCCAATCAGCCCCAGCATTTT. Its translation is CASSLDGQPNQPQHF.

The V gene is TRBV5-8, the J gene TRBJ1-2; the match to TRBD1 covers 7 bases. The germline V gene encodes CDR1 SGHTS and CDR2 YDEGEE. The CDR3 length is 16 residues. V shed 4 bases and J 1 base; nucleotides not matched to a gene: 10. Here the CDR3 reads CASSLIGQARNYGYTF. CDR3 DNA sequence: TGTGCCAGCAGCCTCATCGGACAGGCCCGTAACTATGGCTACACCTTC.

This clone was seen only once. This chain joins TRBV5-4 and TRBJ1-2, with TRBD1 matching over 12 bases. Germline CDR1 reads SGHNT; CDR2 reads YYREEE (reference sequence). There are 14 residues in the CDR3. The ends lost 3 bases at V and 7 bases at J; junction bases unmatched: 4. CDR3: CASSSGTGGGGYTF. The DNA for the CDR3 is TGTGCCAGCAGCTCAGGGACAGGGGGCGGTGGCTACACCTTC.

This clone appeared a single time. V gene TRBV19 combines with J gene TRBJ1-6; D is possibly TRBD1 (6 bases). Trimming shortened V by 5 bases and J by 9 bases, and 20 bases separated the two germline ends. The CDR3 totals 16 residues. Germline CDR1 is LNHDA and CDR2 is SQIVND (reference sequence). The CDR3: CASSLTPGTPPSPLHF. CDR3 DNA sequence: TGTGCCAGTAGTCTCACACCCGGGACACCACCTTCACCCCTCCACTTT.

The chain is built from TRBV5-1 and TRBJ2-1; 11 positions agree with TRBD2. The CDR3 runs to 17 residues. Germline V lookup: CDR1 SGHRS, CDR2 YFSETQ. V dropped 4 bases and J dropped 4; count of bases not matched to a gene: 10. Here the CDR3 DNA reads TGCGCCAGCAGCACGGGAACCGGGACTAGCGGATACAATGAGCAGTTCTTC. The encoded protein is CASSTGTGTSGYNEQFF.

The gene calls are TRBV11-2 and TRBJ2-6; no clear D gene. Germline V gene sequence: CDR1 SGHAT, CDR2 FQNNGV. This CDR3 is 16 amino acids long. Between the trimmed V and J ends, which lost 4 bases and 0 bases, there was a span of 10 bases. CDR3 in amino acids: CASSSTRGSGANVLTF. CDR3 sequence (DNA): TGTGCCAGCAGCTCGACGAGAGGCTCTGGGGCCAACGTCCTGACTTTC.

The CDR3 is CASTQTGMNTEAFF. For the CDR3, the DNA is TGTGCCAGCACCCAGACAGGGATGAACACTGAAGCTTTCTTT. The V call is TRBV6-6, the J call TRBJ1-1; TRBD1 aligns across 7 bases. The length of the CDR3 is 14 residues. Germline CDR1 is MNHNY and CDR2 is SVGAGI (reference sequence). V was clipped by 7 bases and J by 0 bases; unmatched bases: 5.

This clone was recorded once. The chain combines TRBV7-9 with TRBJ1-6; 10 positions match TRBD1. This CDR3 contains 16 residues. Trimming took 2 bases from V and 7 from J; bases not matched to a gene: 5. The germline gives CDR1 SEHNR, CDR2 FQNEAQ (reference sequence). The CDR3 sequence is CASSLRWTGGNSPLHF. The CDR3 region has the DNA TGTGCCAGCAGCTTACGGTGGACAGGGGGGAATTCACCCCTCCACTTT.

This rearrangement joins TRBV5-1 to TRBJ1-1; the match to TRBD1 covers 7 bases. Losses at the gene ends were 0 bases for V and 3 bases for J; bases not matched to a gene: 8. Per the germline V gene, CDR1 is SGHRS and CDR2 is YFSETQ. This CDR3 contains 16 residues. The CDR3 spells CASSLVGRGQDTEAFF. Here the CDR3 DNA reads TGCGCCAGCAGCTTGGTTGGTAGGGGGCAGGACACTGAAGCTTTCTTT.

This chain connects TRBV19 to TRBJ1-5, with D perhaps TRBD1 (5 bases). The length of the CDR3 is 17 residues. Germline CDR1 reads LNHDA; CDR2 reads SQIVND (reference sequence). The V and J ends lost 3 bases and 7 bases respectively, with 22 bases between them. In DNA, the CDR3 is TGTGCCAGTAGTATCAATCTGGTGGCAGGGCGGGACCAGCCCCAGCATTTT. It codes for CASSINLVAGRDQPQHF.

This chain joins TRBV5-6 and TRBJ2-7; 15 bases agree with TRBD2. From germline, CDR1 is SGHDT and CDR2 YYEEEE. CDR3 size: 15 residues. The junction had 5 bases not matched to a gene; V was cut back by 4 bases and J by 6 bases. This CDR3 reads CASSPGLAGGGEQYF. Here the CDR3 DNA reads TGTGCCAGCAGCCCGGGACTAGCGGGGGGAGGCGAGCAGTACTTC.

Remarks on this clone: The sample has other DNA sequences that encode this CDR3 too. V usage is TRBV6-5 and J usage is TRBJ2-7; possibly TRBD1 for D (6 bases). Trimming removed 4 bases at V and 4 bases at J, with 8 bases between. Looked up from germline, CDR1 is MNHEY and CDR2 is SVGAGI. This CDR3 spans 12 amino acids. The DNA of the CDR3 is TGTGCCAGCAGTTTTCAGGGGTACGAGCAGTACTTC. Protein product: CASSFQGYEQYF.

The rearrangement uses TRBV6-1 and TRBJ1-1; weak D call: TRBD1 (5 bases). V was cut by 6 bases and J by 12 bases, with 20 bases left in between. Germline V gene sequence: CDR1 MNHNS, CDR2 SASEGT. This CDR3 has 13 residues. CDR3 sequence (DNA): TGTGCCAGCAGCCCCCGCAAGCCGGGGGAGACTTTCTTT. The encoded protein is CASSPRKPGETFF.

J is TRBJ1-1 and V is TRBV4-3, with D possibly matching TRBD1 (6 bases). Between the trimmed V and J ends, which lost 2 bases and 8 bases, there was a span of 12 bases. The germline V gene has CDR1 LGHNA and CDR2 YSLEER. There are 13 residues in the CDR3. The CDR3 here is CASSQRTGTEAFF. CDR3 in DNA: TGCGCCAGCAGCCAAAGGACCGGGACAGAAGCTTTCTTT.

This sequence joins TRBV4-1 and TRBJ2-5, with 9 bases lining up with TRBD1. CDR1 is MGHRA, CDR2 YSYEKL, per germline. The V gene end was trimmed by 3 bases and the J gene end by 0 bases; junction bases not matched to a gene: 11. The CDR3 loop spans 18 amino acids. Here the CDR3 reads CASSQVPPGTGYQETQYF. CDR3 nucleotide sequence: TGCGCCAGCAGCCAGGTCCCCCCCGGGACAGGGTACCAAGAGACCCAGTACTTC.

To note about this clone: In the same sample, other DNA sequences code for this CDR3. CDR3 amino acids: CASSLGRNTEAFF. The DNA of the CDR3 is TGTGCCAGCAGCTTGGGGAGGAACACTGAAGCTTTCTTT. The V call is TRBV11-2, the J call TRBJ1-1; D gene uncertain. The V end was cut by 3 bases, the J end by 1 base, with 6 bases between. The germline gives CDR1 SGHAT, CDR2 FQNNGV. The CDR3 is 13 amino acids. Variable domain in full (rest from reference TRBV11-2 and TRBJ1-1): EAGVAQSPRYKIIEKRQSVAFWCNPISGHATLYWYQQILGQGPKLLIQFQNNGVVDDSQLPKDRFSAERLKGVDSTLKIQPAKLEDSAVYLCASSLGRNTEAFFGQGTRLTVV.

This clone was recorded only once. The rearrangement links TRBV19 to TRBJ2-3; perhaps TRBD2 as D (6 bases). V lost 6 bases and J 1 base, leaving 14 bases between the germline ends. Looked up from germline, CDR1 is LNHDA and CDR2 is SQIVND (reference sequence). CDR3 length equals 15 residues. The CDR3 nucleotides are TGTGCCAGTAGATCCCCGCGGGGTGGCACAGATACGCAGTATTTT. This sequence encodes CASRSPRGGTDTQYF.

The rearrangement uses TRBV7-8 and TRBJ2-7, with D possibly being TRBD1 (5 bases). Germline assignment: CDR1 SGHVS and CDR2 FQNEAQ. Trimming removed 5 bases from V and 7 bases from J, with 27 bases in between. There are 17 residues in the CDR3. The CDR3 region has the DNA TGTGCCAGCAGCGCAAGCTACACAGGTTCCTCGTCTGGTGAGCAGTACTTC. As protein: CASSASYTGSSSGEQYF.

A single count supports this clone. V gene TRBV27 combines with J gene TRBJ1-2, with 8 bases lining up with TRBD1. V lost 2 bases, J lost 3 bases, and 8 bases stayed unmatched. CDR3 size: 16 residues. Germline V gene data show CDR1 as MNHEY and CDR2 as SMNVEV (reference sequence). The CDR3 loop reads CASSLIPGTGHYGYTF. In DNA, the CDR3 is TGTGCCAGCAGTTTAATCCCGGGGACAGGACACTATGGCTACACCTTC.

The chain links TRBV7-9 to TRBJ1-6; 9 bases line up with TRBD1. With 4 bases clipped from V and 9 bases from J, the junction kept 4 bases outside the gene matches. Germline V gene lookup returns CDR1 SEHNR and CDR2 FQNEAQ (reference sequence). CDR3 length: 14 residues. The CDR3 DNA is TGTGCCAGCAGCTCTACAGGGGGCAGTTCACCCCTCCACTTT. Its translation: CASSSTGGSSPLHF.

The chain combines TRBV4-3 with TRBJ1-2; 8 bases fit TRBD1. The CDR3 length is 12 residues. Trimming took 5 bases from V and 8 from J; bases not matched to a gene: 4. Germline lookup yields CDR1 LGHNA and CDR2 YSLEER. The CDR3 DNA follows: TGCGCCAGCAGCGGGGACAGGCGGGGCTACACCTTC. Translation: CASSGDRRGYTF.